This T cell receptor beta chain was captured in a study of blood T cells in healthy people across ages. Using a J-beta primer mix together with a sample-barcoded 5' primer, a second PCR was run for roughly 6 to 11 cycles. TCRdb fed the 5' RACE reads into MiXCR, producing one record per CDR3 protein. This sample yields approximately 760,000 distinct CDR3 sequences, of which 20% to 25% are seen a single time; 9.4% belongs to the top ten. Caucasian individuals from Russia who were healthy and aged about 6 to 95 acted as donors. At least 7 million PBMCs were isolated per sample. V was shortened by 1 base and J by 2 bases, with 12 bases between the two germline ends. Per the germline V gene, CDR1 is MGHRA and CDR2 is YSYEKL. The CDR3 has 16 residues. The sample was also linked to a second study, of T cells of mothers and their children. That investigation notes: In each mother, TCR beta CDR3 reads exceeded 8.5 million; in each child, they numbered 3 million to 3.5 million. No T cell clones of persistent microchimeric origin were detected.

Source material: blood. The chain employs TRBV4-1 and TRBJ1-3, with no clear D. This receptor was obtained from a boy aged 5 to 17 in good health. The CDR3 protein is CASSQVGVGTGNTIYF. CDR3 nucleotide sequence: TGCGCCAGCAGCCAAGTTGGAGTGGGTACTGGAAACACCATATATTTT.